Here is one T cell receptor beta chain with its context. Its specificity is not known. This sample stems from a study of CD8 T cells in ankylosing spondylitis. Overall study results and limits: Clones linked with disease were CD8+ and fairly uncommon in the peripheral blood. Ankylosing spondylitis blood appeared to be characterized by a TCR beta motif of several highly homologous variants.

The CDR3 runs to 17 residues. The V gene's germline CDR1 is LGHNA and CDR2 YSLEER. V trimming: 1 base; J trimming: 4 bases; junction bases outside the gene matches: 12. TCR beta libraries were made by quantitative 5'-RACE with molecular barcodes. TCRdb re-derived calls from the 5' RACE reads in MiXCR, one entry per CDR3 protein. This table has approximately 300,000 distinct CDR3 sequences, around 8% appearing once. V is TRBV4-3 and J is TRBJ2-7; 8 bases match TRBD1. The receptor was isolated from a male donor with ankylosing spondylitis. The sample taken for sequencing was blood, either unsorted or a sorted T cell fraction (not recorded which). The CDR3 region has the DNA TGCGCCAGCAGCCAAGGGGATTGGCGGGACAGGCATTACGAGCAGTACTTC. It yields the protein CASSQGDWRDRHYEQYF.